One and the same sample provided the 24 T cell receptor beta chains below, sequenced in a study of T cells in Graves' hyperthyroidism and ophthalmopathy. The source material, RNA transcripts, was used to amplify TCR beta CDR3 regions. When the TCR CDR3 underwent first-round RT-PCR, the HTBI primer set was used. TCRdb reprocessed the multiplex PCR reads via MiXCR and lists one record per CDR3 protein. The data contain about 640,000 distinct CDR3 sequences, about 14% of them singletons. Sequences were obtained from blood. These receptors all come from a woman between 50 and 59 years old with Graves' ophthalmopathy.

The J gene is TRBJ1-5, the V gene TRBV6-1; D is ambiguous. Per germline, CDR1 MNHNS and CDR2 SASEGT. This CDR3 has 14 amino acids. The V gene lost 7 bases and the J gene lost 0 bases, with 10 bases spanning the gap. This CDR3 is CASKEGYSNQPQHF. The CDR3 DNA reads TGTGCCAGCAAAGAAGGATATAGCAATCAGCCCCAGCATTTT.

V and J are TRBV24-1 and TRBJ1-3, with TRBD1 matching over 11 bases. CDR1 is KGHDR, CDR2 SFDVKD, per germline. This CDR3 contains 17 residues. Trimming cost V 7 bases and J 3 bases; bases outside gene matches: 10. This chain's CDR3 is CATSAGTGGRGGNTIYF. The CDR3 region has the DNA TGTGCCACCAGCGCCGGGACAGGGGGAAGAGGTGGAAACACCATATATTTT.

Remarks on this clonotype: Compared with germline, one end of the junction differs, possibly owing to a read error. V is TRBV7-7 and J is TRBJ2-2; the D gene is possibly TRBD2 (5 bases). Germline lookup yields CDR1 SSHAT and CDR2 FNYEAQ (reference sequence). The CDR3 has 14 amino acids. CDR3: CASSLVSGTGELLF. CDR3 bases: TGTGCTAGCAGCTTAGTGTCCGGAACCGGGGAGCTGCTTTTT.

This clonotype has at least ten counts. The gene calls are TRBV28 and TRBJ2-3; TRBD2 aligns across 9 bases. This CDR3 comprises 13 residues. In germline, CDR1 is MDHEN, CDR2 SYDVKM. The CDR3, as DNA: TGTGCAACAGCGGGAGGTGGCACAGATACGCAGTATTTT. Encoded protein: CATAGGGTDTQYF.

This clonotype was counted ten times or more. This sequence joins TRBV28 and TRBJ2-5; possibly TRBD1 for D (6 bases). Trimming took 6 bases from V and 6 from J, leaving 17 bases between them. The CDR3 totals 14 residues. Germline values: CDR1 MDHEN, CDR2 SYDVKM. The CDR3: CASSQYRVEQTQYF. CDR3 bases: TGTGCCAGCAGCCAATACAGGGTCGAACAGACCCAGTACTTC.

In this sample, this clonotype turned up many times. The gene calls are TRBV7-2 and TRBJ2-1; D is unresolved. The CDR3 has 15 residues. CDR1 SGHTA and CDR2 FQGNSA come from the germline V gene. V lost 5 bases and J 0 bases, leaving 11 bases between the germline ends. CDR3 sequence: CASSPSWGSYNEQFF. The CDR3 DNA reads as TGTGCCAGCAGCCCATCGTGGGGCTCCTACAATGAGCAGTTCTTC.

This clonotype was found many times. The J gene is TRBJ2-2, the V gene TRBV12-3 or TRBV12-4, with TRBD1 as a possible D gene (5 bases). There are 16 residues in the CDR3. Trimming took off 6 bases at V and 0 bases at J, with 14 bases between the two ends. The CDR3 protein is CASSSTANSNTGELFF. The CDR3 nucleotides read TGTGCCAGCAGCTCGACAGCCAACTCGAACACCGGGGAGCTGTTTTTT.

This clonotype was seen repeatedly, ten times or more. The chain carries TRBV28 and TRBJ2-2; D remains unclear. The CDR3 spans 10 residues. The germline CDR1 and CDR2 sequences are MDHEN and SYDVKM. V shed 7 bases and J shed 7 bases, with 4 bases lying between them. The CDR3 region has the DNA TGTGCCAGCAAGGACGGGGAGCTGTTTTTT. Residues: CASKDGELFF.

This clonotype was observed many times. In DNA, the CDR3 is TGCGCCAGCAGCTCCGGGACTAGCGGGAGGGCCCCCCACGAGCAGTACTTC. Translated: CASSSGTSGRAPHEQYF. This rearrangement joins TRBV5-1 to TRBJ2-7; 16 bases line up with TRBD2. The V gene's germline CDR1 is SGHRS and CDR2 YFSETQ. The CDR3 spans 17 residues. V lost 3 bases, J lost 5 bases, and 8 bases stayed unmatched. Using reference TRBV5-1 and TRBJ2-7 for the parts outside the CDR3, the full variable domain is KAGVTQTPRYLIKTRGQQVTLSCSPISGHRSVSWYQQTPGQGLQFLFEYFSETQRNKGNFPGRFSGRQFSNSRSEMNVSTLELGDSALYLCASSSGTSGRAPHEQYFGPGTRLTVT.

This clonotype was recorded many times. J is TRBJ1-2 and V is TRBV30; 9 bases are shared with TRBD1. This CDR3 comprises 14 residues. Trimming took 5 bases from V and 8 from J; bases not matched to a gene: 12. CDR1 GTSNPN and CDR2 SVGIG come from the germline V gene (reference sequence). The CDR3 DNA sequence: TGTGCCTGGCTCCGCATGGACAGGGGTAGGGGCTACACCTTC. This encodes CAWLRMDRGRGYTF.

This chain uses TRBV6-1 with TRBJ1-2; tentatively, D is TRBD1 (5 bases). Between the trimmed V and J ends, which lost 6 bases and 1 base, there was a span of 12 bases. The CDR3 runs to 14 residues. CDR1 MNHNS and CDR2 SASEGT come from the germline V gene. CDR3 nucleotide sequence: TGTGCCAGCAGGAGAGGGGTTGGTAACTATGGCTACACCTTC. As protein: CASRRGVGNYGYTF.

In its sample, this clonotype was seen many times. This chain uses TRBV7-3 with TRBJ1-1; TRBD1 might be the D (5 bases). The CDR3 contains 15 residues. Germline-derived CDR1 and CDR2 are SGHTA and FQGTGA. The ends were cut back, 2 bases at V and 1 base at J, with 11 bases in the middle. The CDR3 DNA is TGTGCCAGCAGCTTAGGGGCTAGAGAGAACACTGAAGCTTTCTTT. Protein: CASSLGARENTEAFF. The full variable domain, with the rest looked up from reference TRBV7-3 and TRBJ1-1, is GAGVSQTPSNKVTEKGKYVELRCDPISGHTALYWYRQSLGQGPEFLIYFQGTGAADDSGLPNDRFFAVRPEGSVSTLKIQRTERGDSAVYLCASSLGARENTEAFFGQGTRLTVV.

V gene TRBV13 combines with J gene TRBJ2-1, with D perhaps TRBD2 (6 bases). The V end was cut by 3 bases, the J end by 9 bases, with 21 bases between. This CDR3 comprises 16 residues. Germline loops: CDR1 PRHDT, CDR2 FYEKMQ (reference sequence). CDR3: CASSFTSQGNWSEQFF. In DNA form, the CDR3 reads TGTGCCAGCAGCTTCACTAGCCAGGGTAATTGGAGTGAGCAGTTCTTC.

This clonotype was counted between two and nine times. The rearrangement joins TRBV14 to TRBJ2-1, with 10 positions matching TRBD2. V lost 3 bases to trimming and J lost 8 bases; unmatched junction nucleotides: 7. The length of the CDR3 is 15 residues. Per germline, CDR1 SGHDN and CDR2 FVKESK. CDR3 in amino acids: CASSHKAGGTDEQFF. The CDR3 nucleotides are TGTGCCAGCAGCCATAAAGCGGGAGGGACGGATGAGCAGTTCTTC.

Concerning this clonotype itself: The junction differs from germline at one of its ends, possibly a read error. The chain joins TRBV7-9 to TRBJ2-1, with 9 bases lining up with TRBD2. Germline-derived CDR1 and CDR2 are SEHNR and FQNEAQ (reference sequence). CDR3 size: 18 residues. The CDR3: CASNLVLSAGGPYNEQFF. In DNA, the CDR3 is TGTGCCAGCAACTTAGTGCTTTCGGCGGGAGGGCCCTACAATGAGCAGTTCTTC.

This clonotype has just a few counts. The rearrangement links TRBV20-1 to TRBJ2-5; a weak D match, TRBD2 (6 bases). This CDR3 has 13 amino acids. In germline, CDR1 is DFQATT, CDR2 SNEGSKA (reference sequence). V dropped 3 bases and J dropped 1 base, with 9 bases sitting between them. The CDR3 spells CSAREGPQETQYF. For the CDR3, the DNA is TGCAGTGCTAGGGAGGGACCCCAAGAGACCCAGTACTTC.

This clonotype was detected only a few times. The V call is TRBV5-1, the J call TRBJ1-3; weak D call: TRBD1 (5 bases). The CDR3 has 15 amino acids. V lost 7 bases to trimming and J lost 0 bases, with 14 bases between them. Germline CDR1 SGHRS, CDR2 YFSETQ. The CDR3 sequence is CASSLGGSSGNTIYF. The CDR3 bases are TGCGCCAGCTCCCTTGGGGGAAGCTCTGGAAACACCATATATTTT.

This sequence joins TRBV27 and TRBJ1-2; D is perhaps TRBD1 (6 bases). The V end lost 0 bases, the J end lost 4 bases, and 15 bases lay between the germline ends. From germline, CDR1 is MNHEY and CDR2 SMNVEV (reference sequence). The CDR3 spans 16 residues. The chain's CDR3 is CASSLSRTGSAYGYTF. The CDR3, as DNA: TGTGCCAGCAGTTTATCGAGAACAGGGAGTGCCTATGGCTACACCTTC.

The sample holds many counts of this clonotype. The V gene is TRBV18, the J gene TRBJ1-3; 7 nucleotides line up with TRBD1. CDR1 and CDR2 from the germline V gene are KGHSH and LQKENI. Losses at the gene ends were 5 bases for V and 4 bases for J; bases not matched to a gene: 5. This CDR3 has 14 amino acids. The CDR3 coding sequence is TGTGCCAGCTCAAAAGGGACAGCAGGAAACACCATATATTTT. Translated: CASSKGTAGNTIYF.

This clonotype was counted at least ten times. The CDR3, as DNA: TGTGCCAGCAGCTCTTCACTGAGAACCTATGGCTACACCTTC. It specifies CASSSSLRTYGYTF. This rearrangement joins TRBV13 to TRBJ1-2; D uncertain. The CDR3 sequence is 14 residues long. Trimming pared 4 bases from V and 4 bases from J, leaving 13 bases between. Germline V gene lookup returns CDR1 PRHDT and CDR2 FYEKMQ (reference sequence). The entire variable domain, with the rest obtained from reference TRBV13 and TRBJ1-2, is as follows: AAGVIQSPRHLIKEKRETATLKCYPIPRHDTVYWYQQGPGQDPQFLISFYEKMQSDKGSIPDRFSAQQFSDYHSELNMSSLELGDSALYFCASSSSLRTYGYTFGSGTRLTVV.

This clonotype was counted many times. J is TRBJ2-2 and V is TRBV3-1, with a tentative D call TRBD2 (6 bases). Germline CDR1 LGHDT, CDR2 YNNKEL (reference sequence). The CDR3 is 15 amino acids. V dropped 4 bases and J dropped 4 bases, with 13 bases sitting between them. The CDR3 DNA follows: TGTGCCAGCAGCCCGGGACTCGGGAGCACCGGGGAGCTGTTTTTT. Its translation: CASSPGLGSTGELFF.

This clonotype was found many times. V usage is TRBV3-1 and J usage is TRBJ2-1; D is undetermined. This CDR3 is 16 amino acids long. Per the germline V gene, CDR1 is LGHDT and CDR2 is YNNKEL (reference sequence). V gave up 0 bases and J gave up 8 bases, with 17 bases separating them. The DNA for the CDR3 is TGTGCCAGCAGCCAAGATATCTCGGGTTGGGCGGATGAGCAGTTCTTC. Protein product: CASSQDISGWADEQFF.

V and J are TRBV11-2 and TRBJ2-1; D gene uncertain. This CDR3 region has 11 residues. Germline values: CDR1 SGHAT, CDR2 FQNNGV. Deletions cut 4 bases from V and 11 bases from J, with 9 bases between. The CDR3 loop reads CASSWERKQFF. The CDR3 DNA reads as TGTGCCAGCAGCTGGGAAAGAAAGCAGTTCTTC. Full variable domain (remainder filled in from reference TRBV11-2 and TRBJ2-1): EAGVAQSPRYKIIEKRQSVAFWCNPISGHATLYWYQQILGQGPKLLIQFQNNGVVDDSQLPKDRFSAERLKGVDSTLKIQPAKLEDSAVYLCASSWERKQFFGPGTRLTVL.

This clonotype was recorded only once. The chain employs TRBV6-4 and TRBJ1-6; no clear D gene. Germline V gene lookup returns CDR1 MRHNA and CDR2 SNTAGT. The CDR3 loop spans 10 amino acids. With 7 bases removed from V and 7 bases from J, the gap between germline ends came to 2 bases. CDR3 sequence (DNA): TGTGCCAGCAAAAATTCACCCCTCCACTTT. It specifies CASKNSPLHF.